The source of this TCR beta chain is a study of cytomegalovirus exposure and HLA in healthy donors. Regarding the study as a whole: There were 164 TCR beta chains listed as cytomegalovirus-associated. HLA restriction was apparent for most CMV-associated TCR beta chains in a later analysis.

Germline loops: CDR1 SGHKS, CDR2 YYEKEE (reference sequence). V lost 0 bases and J lost 9, with 7 bases in between. The CDR3 totals 13 residues. In the PCR, 60 Vbeta and 13 Jbeta primers were used. In the original analysis: Later, an analysis found 80 million or so unique TCR beta chains, and about 10 million of these were shared. Profiled with immunoSEQ multiplex PCR; TCRdb holds only in-frame clones, not every one. V and J calls and clone size follow that table, whereas D and trimming were derived from the DNA. Counted here are approximately 150,000 clones, 70% to 80% occurring once; the ten biggest clones make up 1.3%. A word on this clone: Its target is not known.

This sequence joins TRBV5-5 and TRBJ1-6; D gene ambiguous. The source of this sequence is a woman in her fifties or sixties in good health and CMV-seronegative. The sequencing sample was made of PBMCs. The CDR3 DNA follows: TGTGCCAGCAGCTTGGAGGGAGGTTCACCCCTCCACTTT. The encoded protein is CASSLEGGSPLHF.